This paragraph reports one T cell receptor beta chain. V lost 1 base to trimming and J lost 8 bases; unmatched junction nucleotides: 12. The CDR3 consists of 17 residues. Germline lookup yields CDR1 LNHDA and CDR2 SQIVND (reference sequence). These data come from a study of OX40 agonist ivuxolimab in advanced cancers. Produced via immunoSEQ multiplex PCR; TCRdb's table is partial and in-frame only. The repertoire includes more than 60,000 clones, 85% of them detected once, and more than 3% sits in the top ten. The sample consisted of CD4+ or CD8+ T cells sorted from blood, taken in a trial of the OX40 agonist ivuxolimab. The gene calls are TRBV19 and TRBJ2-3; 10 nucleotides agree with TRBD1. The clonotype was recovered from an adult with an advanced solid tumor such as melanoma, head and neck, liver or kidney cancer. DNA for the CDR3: TGTGCCAGTAGTATAGTCGGTTGGGGACAGGGGTTTGGTACGCAGTATTTT. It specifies CASSIVGWGQGFGTQYF.